This passage covers 2 T cell receptor beta chains from one sample sequenced in a study of control samples from healthy donors and cancer patients. Produced via immunoSEQ multiplex PCR; TCRdb's table is partial and in-frame only. The sample includes 100,000 to 150,000 clones, 87% seen only once; the top ten take 8% to 9%. The sample comprised blood. The receptors come from a man aged 40-50 years in good health.

The DNA of the CDR3 is TGTGCCAGCTCAACAAAGGACAGCCCCTACGAGCAGTACTTC. Protein product: CASSTKDSPYEQYF. The chain has TRBV18 and TRBJ2-7; D perhaps matches TRBD1 (6 bases). The CDR3 runs 14 residues. The germline V gene encodes CDR1 KGHSH and CDR2 LQKENI. Between the trimmed V and J ends, which lost 5 bases and 2 bases, there was a span of 13 bases.

The V gene is TRBV11-3, the J gene TRBJ2-1; D remains ambiguous. Trimming pared 5 bases from V and 5 bases from J, leaving 13 bases between. This CDR3 has 14 residues. The germline V gene encodes CDR1 SGHNT and CDR2 YENEEA. CDR3: CASSPVGRHNEQFF. In DNA, the CDR3 is TGTGCCAGCAGCCCAGTCGGTAGGCACAATGAGCAGTTCTTC.